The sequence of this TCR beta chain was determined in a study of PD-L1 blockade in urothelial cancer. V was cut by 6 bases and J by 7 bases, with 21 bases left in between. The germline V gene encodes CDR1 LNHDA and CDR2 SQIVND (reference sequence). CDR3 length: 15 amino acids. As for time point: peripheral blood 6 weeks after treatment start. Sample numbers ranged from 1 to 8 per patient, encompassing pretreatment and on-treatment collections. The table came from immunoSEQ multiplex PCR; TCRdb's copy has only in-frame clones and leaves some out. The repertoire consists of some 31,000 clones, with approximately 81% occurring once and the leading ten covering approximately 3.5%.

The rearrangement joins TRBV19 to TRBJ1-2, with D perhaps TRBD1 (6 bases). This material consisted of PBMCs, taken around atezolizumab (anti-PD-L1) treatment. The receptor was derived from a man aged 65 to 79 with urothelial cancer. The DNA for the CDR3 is TGTGCCAGTAGCCCCCGGGGCCTATTAGGGGGTGGCTACACCTTC. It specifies CASSPRGLLGGGYTF.